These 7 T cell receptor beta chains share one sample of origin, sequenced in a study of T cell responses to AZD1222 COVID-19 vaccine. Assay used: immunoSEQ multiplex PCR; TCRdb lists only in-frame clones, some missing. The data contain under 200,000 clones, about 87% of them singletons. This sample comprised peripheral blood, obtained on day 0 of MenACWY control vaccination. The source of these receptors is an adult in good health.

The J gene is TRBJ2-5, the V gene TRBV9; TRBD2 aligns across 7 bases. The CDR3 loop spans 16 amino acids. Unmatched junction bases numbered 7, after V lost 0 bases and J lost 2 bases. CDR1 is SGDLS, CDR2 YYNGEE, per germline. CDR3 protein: CASSVAERGSQETQYF. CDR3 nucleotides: TGTGCCAGCAGCGTAGCGGAGCGGGGCTCGCAAGAGACCCAGTACTTC.

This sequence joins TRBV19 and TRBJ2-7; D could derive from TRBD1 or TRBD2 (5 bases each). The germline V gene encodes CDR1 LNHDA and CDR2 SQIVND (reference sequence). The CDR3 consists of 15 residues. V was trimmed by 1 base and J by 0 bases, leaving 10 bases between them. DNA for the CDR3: TGTGCCAGTAGTATAGCCGGGACGGGCTCCTACGAGCAGTACTTC. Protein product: CASSIAGTGSYEQYF.

The CDR3 DNA sequence: TGTGCTTCAGAGGGCAGGGGGAATAACGAGCAGTACTTC. Its protein is CASEGRGNNEQYF. The chain couples TRBV2 to TRBJ2-7, with 7 bases aligning to TRBD1. CDR1 is SNHLY, CDR2 FYNNEI, per germline. This CDR3 has 13 residues. Using reference TRBV2 and TRBJ2-7 for the parts outside the CDR3, the full variable domain is EPEVTQTPSHQVTQMGQEVILRCVPISNHLYFYWYRQILGQKVEFLVSFYNNEISEKSEIFDDQFSVERPDGSNFTLKIRSTKLEDSAMYFCASEGRGNNEQYFGPGTRLTVT.

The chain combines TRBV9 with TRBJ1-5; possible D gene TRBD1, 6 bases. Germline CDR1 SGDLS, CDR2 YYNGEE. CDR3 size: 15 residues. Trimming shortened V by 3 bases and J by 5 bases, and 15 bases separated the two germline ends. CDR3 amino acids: CASSETGDPYQPQHF. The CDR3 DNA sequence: TGTGCCAGCAGCGAGACAGGAGATCCCTATCAGCCCCAGCATTTT.

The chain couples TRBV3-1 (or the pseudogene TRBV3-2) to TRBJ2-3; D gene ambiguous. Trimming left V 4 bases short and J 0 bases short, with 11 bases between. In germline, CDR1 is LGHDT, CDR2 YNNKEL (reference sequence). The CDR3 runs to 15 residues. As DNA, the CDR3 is TGTGCCAGCAGCCCCCGCGGTGGGAGCACAGATACGCAGTATTTT. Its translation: CASSPRGGSTDTQYF.

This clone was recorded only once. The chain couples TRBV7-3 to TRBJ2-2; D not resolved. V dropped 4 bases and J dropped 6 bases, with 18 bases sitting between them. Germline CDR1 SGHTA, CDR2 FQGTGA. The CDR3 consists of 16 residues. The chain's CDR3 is CASSSVATIPPGELFF. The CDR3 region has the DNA TGTGCCAGCAGCTCCGTAGCAACGATCCCCCCCGGGGAGCTGTTTTTT.

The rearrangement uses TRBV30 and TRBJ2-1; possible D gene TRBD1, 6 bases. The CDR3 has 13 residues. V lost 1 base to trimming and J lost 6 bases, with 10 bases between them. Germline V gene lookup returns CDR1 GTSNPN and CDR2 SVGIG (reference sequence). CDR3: CAWSGGQTNEQFF. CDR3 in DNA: TGTGCCTGGAGTGGTGGACAGACCAATGAGCAGTTCTTC.